This TCR beta chain was captured by sequencing in a study of CD8+ T cells in alopecia areata. Study information: By percentage of affected scalp area, the severity of treated patients was scored.

RNA was extracted and reverse transcribed into cDNA as the sequencing template. This table comes from immunoSEQ multiplex PCR, and its TCRdb copy is limited to in-frame clones, with some not included. This table holds 170,000 or so clones, roughly 50% found once. Treatment noted: oral pan-JAK inhibitor, 5-10 mg twice daily. The CDR3 runs to 14 residues. Germline assignment: CDR1 MNHEY and CDR2 SMNVEV (reference sequence). Trimming pared 2 bases from V and 12 bases from J, leaving 14 bases between. The receptor comes from a human donor with alopecia areata. The sample was CD8+ T cells sorted from blood, taken at week 24, from a patient treated with tofacitinib. V and J are TRBV27 and TRBJ1-6; D ambiguous. CDR3 amino acids: CASSLAGVVLPLHF. The CDR3 region has the DNA TGTGCCAGCAGTTTAGCAGGAGTTGTTTTACCCCTCCACTTT.